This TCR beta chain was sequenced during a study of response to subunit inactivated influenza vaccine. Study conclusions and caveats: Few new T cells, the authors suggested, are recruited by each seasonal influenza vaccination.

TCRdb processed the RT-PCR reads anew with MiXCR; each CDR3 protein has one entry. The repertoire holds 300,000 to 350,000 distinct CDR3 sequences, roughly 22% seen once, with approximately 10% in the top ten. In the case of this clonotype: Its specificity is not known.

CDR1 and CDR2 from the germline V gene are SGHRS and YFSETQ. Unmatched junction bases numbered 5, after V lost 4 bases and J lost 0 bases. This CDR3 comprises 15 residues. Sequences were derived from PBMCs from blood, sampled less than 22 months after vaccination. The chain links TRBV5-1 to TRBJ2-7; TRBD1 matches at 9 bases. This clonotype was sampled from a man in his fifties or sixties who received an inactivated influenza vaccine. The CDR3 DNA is TGCGCCAGCAGCGCCAACAGGGGGCTCTCCTACGAGCAGTACTTC. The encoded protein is CASSANRGLSYEQYF.